This TCR beta chain came from a study of blood T cell repertoires in COVID-19. Overall study: In each case, the material was cDNA or gDNA derived from T cells, B-cell-depleted T cells, or PBMCs.

Sequenced by immunoSEQ multiplex PCR; TCRdb stores in-frame clones only, minus some. The data show 130,000 to 150,000 clones, 70% to 90% seen once. CDR1 LNHNV and CDR2 YYDKDF come from the germline V gene (reference sequence). The CDR3 loop spans 15 amino acids. With 3 bases removed from V and 1 base from J, the gap between germline ends came to 12 bases. This chain uses TRBV15 with TRBJ1-2, with D possibly TRBD1 on 6 matching bases. The material sequenced was peripheral blood. The clonotype originates from a woman aged 40 to 50 with active or convalescent COVID-19. The CDR3 bases are TGTGCCACCAGCAGTACAGGGTATCTTAACTATGGCTACACCTTC. Amino acids: CATSSTGYLNYGYTF.